This record looks at one T cell receptor beta chain sequence and its context. What antigen it recognizes has not been identified. It has no much larger one-base neighbor in the sample; base qualities were not kept. This sample stems from a study of OX40 agonist ivuxolimab in advanced cancers. Study-wide context: Ivuxolimab was a fully human IgG2 agonistic monoclonal antibody targeting the costimulatory receptor OX40 (CD134). Intravenous ivuxolimab was administered to patients every 2 weeks at six dose levels: 0.01, 0.1, 0.3, 1.5, 3 and 10 mg/kg. Peripheral TCRbeta sequencing was intended to test whether TCR sequence diversity was altered and clonal T-cell expansion was caused by ivuxolimab. Prior anti-PD-1, anti-PD-L1 or anti-CTLA-4 therapy was permitted, and 40% of dose-escalation patients had received checkpoint inhibitors. Partial responses occurred in three dose-escalation patients, of whom one had hepatocellular carcinoma and two had cutaneous melanoma. The paper describes the monotherapy dose-escalation part (N of about 57 patients) of the phase I trial of ivuxolimab. The dose-escalation cohort was about 86% male with a mean age of about 60 years, ranging from 23 to 79. Of the approximately 54 dose-escalation patients, hepatocellular carcinoma was present in about 19, melanoma in roughly 15, renal cell carcinoma in 9 and head and neck cancer in 9.

Genomic DNA was isolated from the sorted cells so that the TCRbeta CDR3 region could be sequenced. The immunoSEQ Assay was used for sequencing of TCRbeta CDR3 regions. The clones in this table, taken by TCRdb from immuneACCESS, are in-frame only. Not every clone is retained; where verified, under half of the shortfall comes from an unresolved V gene, and the cause of the rest is unknown. This sample holds tens of thousands of clones; approximately 84% were observed only once. Together, the top ten hold 6.5% to 8% of the sample. On the study overall, not on this receptor specifically: Antigen specificity was not determined for the clonally expanded peripheral T cells. At doses of 0.1 to 3.0 mg/kg, clonal expansion of both CD4+ and CD8+ blood T cells was observed from baseline to week 6. After ivuxolimab, CD8+ T cells had more expanded clones than CD4+ T cells on average. Low levels of normalized T-cell clonal expansion were also seen in some nonresponding patients. In the 0.1-3.0 mg/kg groups, partial responders had among the lowest normalized peripheral clonal expansion, particularly in CD8+ T cells.

From the cysteine through the phenylalanine, the CDR3 covers 17 amino acids. Left in the record is the CDR3 DNA by itself, 51 bases read in frame from the first base. The trial excluded patients who had a history of autoimmune disease or were on systemic immunosuppression. Peripheral blood for TCR sequencing was collected from all dose cohorts at baseline, on cycle 4 day 1, and on cycle 7 day 1. The samples were taken from a phase I, first-in-human, multicenter, open-label dose-escalation trial of ivuxolimab. Adults with locally advanced or metastatic head and neck squamous cell, hepatocellular, melanoma or renal cell carcinoma were enrolled in the trial. CD4+ and CD8+ T cells were sorted separately from peripheral blood before TCR sequencing.

The sequence was obtained from an adult with an advanced solid tumor such as melanoma, head and neck, liver or kidney cancer. The V gene is TRBV21-1 and the J gene is TRBJ2-2; the table calls TRBD2, which could not be checked here. TRBV21-1 is marked as a pseudogene. This sample comprised CD4+ or CD8+ T cells sorted from blood, obtained in a trial of the OX40 agonist ivuxolimab. The bases read TGTGCCAGCAGCAAAGCGGAGGGGTACGCGAACACCGGGGAGCTGTTTTTT. Translation gives CASSKAEGYANTGELFF.